This T cell receptor (beta chain) was sequenced in a study of T cells in localized non-small cell lung cancer. As to this clone: Its target is unknown.

Here immunoSEQ multiplex PCR was the method, and the copy in TCRdb shows in-frame clones only, minus some. The sample consists of 30,000 to 45,000 clones, around 90% of them appearing once. Per the germline V gene, CDR1 is SGDLS and CDR2 is YYNGEE. CDR3 size: 14 residues. Trimming shortened V by 0 bases and J by 7 bases, and 11 bases separated the two germline ends. The study, taken as a whole, reports: Appearances in adjacent lung were noted for a median 57 of the top 100 tumor clones. The highest T cell clonality was in uninvolved adjacent lung, above tumor. Overall survival was longer when the density of T cells in the blood was higher.

This sequence originates from a woman aged 35 to 70 with stage I lung adenocarcinoma. The chain couples TRBV9 to TRBJ2-4; the D gene is possibly TRBD1 (6 bases). The sample here was peripheral blood, taken before any cancer treatment. CDR3 sequence (DNA): TGTGCCAGCAGCGTAGAGGGTACAGGGAACATTCAGTACTTC. This encodes CASSVEGTGNIQYF.